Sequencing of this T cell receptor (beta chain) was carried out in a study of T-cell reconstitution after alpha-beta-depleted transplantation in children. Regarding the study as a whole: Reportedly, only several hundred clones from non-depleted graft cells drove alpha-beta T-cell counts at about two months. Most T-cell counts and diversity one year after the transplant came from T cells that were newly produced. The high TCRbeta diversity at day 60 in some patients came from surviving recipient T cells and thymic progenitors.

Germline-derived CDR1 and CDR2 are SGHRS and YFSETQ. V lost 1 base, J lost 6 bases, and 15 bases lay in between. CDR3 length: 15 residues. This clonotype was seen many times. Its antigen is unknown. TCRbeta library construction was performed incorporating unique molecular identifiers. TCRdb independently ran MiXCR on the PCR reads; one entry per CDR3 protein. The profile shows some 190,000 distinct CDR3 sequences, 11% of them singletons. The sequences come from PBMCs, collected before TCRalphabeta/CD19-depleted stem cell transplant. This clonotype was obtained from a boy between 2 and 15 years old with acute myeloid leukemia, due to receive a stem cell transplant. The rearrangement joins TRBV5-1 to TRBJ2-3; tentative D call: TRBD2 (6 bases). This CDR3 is CASSLRVSGVDTQYF. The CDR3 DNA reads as TGCGCCAGCAGCTTGAGGGTGTCGGGGGTGGATACGCAGTATTTT.